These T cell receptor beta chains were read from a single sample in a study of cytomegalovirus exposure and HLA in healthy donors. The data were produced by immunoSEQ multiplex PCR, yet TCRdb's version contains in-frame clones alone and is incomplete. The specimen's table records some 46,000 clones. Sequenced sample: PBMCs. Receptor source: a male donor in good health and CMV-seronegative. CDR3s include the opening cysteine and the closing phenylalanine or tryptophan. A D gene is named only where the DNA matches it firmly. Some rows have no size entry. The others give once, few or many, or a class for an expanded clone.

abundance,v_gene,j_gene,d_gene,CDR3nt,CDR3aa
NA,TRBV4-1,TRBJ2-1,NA,TGCGCCAGCAGCCAAGCTAGAACCTACAATGAGCAGTTCTTC,CASSQARTYNEQFF
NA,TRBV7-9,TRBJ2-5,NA,TGTGCCAGCAGCTTCCAAACAGGGTACGAAATCGAGACCCAGTACTTC,CASSFQTGYEIETQYF
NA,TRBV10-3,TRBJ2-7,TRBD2,TGTGCCATCACCGTGGGGGCGGGAGGGCCTGAGTTCGAGCAGTACTTC,CAITVGAGGPEFEQYF
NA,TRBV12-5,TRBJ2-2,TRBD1,TGTGCTAGTGGTGGGACAGGGGGCACCGGGGAGCTGTTTTTT,CASGGTGGTGELFF
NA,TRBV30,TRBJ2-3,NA,TGTGCCTGGAGTGACCCGACAGGCATGCTTTTGGATACGCAGTATTTT,CAWSDPTGMLLDTQYF
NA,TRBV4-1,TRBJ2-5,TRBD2,TGCGCCAGCAGCACCGGACCCGCGGGAGTAGAGACCCAGTACTTC,CASSTGPAGVETQYF
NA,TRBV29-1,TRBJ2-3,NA,TGCAGCGTTTCCGGGACTCCGAAGTATTTT,CSVSGTPKYF
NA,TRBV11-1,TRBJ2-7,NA,TGTGCCAGCGGGAACAGGCGCACCTACGAGCAGTACTTC,CASGNRRTYEQYF
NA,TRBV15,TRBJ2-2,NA,TGTGCCACCAGCAGAGAAGGGAGTTGGACCGGGGAGCTGTTTTTT,CATSREGSWTGELFF
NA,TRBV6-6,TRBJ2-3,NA,TGTGCCAGCAGTTCACAGGGGGGGACAGATACGCAGTATTTT,CASSSQGGTDTQYF
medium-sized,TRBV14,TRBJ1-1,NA,TGTGCCAGCAGCCAATCCCGGAACACTGAAGCTTTCTTT,CASSQSRNTEAFF
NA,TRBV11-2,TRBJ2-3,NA,TGTGCCAGCAGCGGTAGCGGCAATACGCAGTATTTT,CASSGSGNTQYF
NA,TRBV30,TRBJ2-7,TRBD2,TGTGCCTGGCGCTTAGCGGGAAGCTCCTACGAGCAGTACTTC,CAWRLAGSSYEQYF
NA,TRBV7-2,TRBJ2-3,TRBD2,TGTGCCAGCAGCTCATCGGGAGGAAGAACAGATACGCAGTATTTT,CASSSSGGRTDTQYF
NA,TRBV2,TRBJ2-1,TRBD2,TGTGCCAGCAGCCCCGGACTAGCGGGAGGATCCTACAATGAGCAGTTCTTC,CASSPGLAGGSYNEQFF
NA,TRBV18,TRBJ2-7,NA,TGTGCCAGCTCACCTACGGGACTCGCCTACGAGCAGTACTTC,CASSPTGLAYEQYF
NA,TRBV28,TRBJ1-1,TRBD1,TGTGCCGTGGCAAGGACAGGCTCCGCGCGGGCTGAAGCTTTCTTT,CAVARTGSARAEAFF
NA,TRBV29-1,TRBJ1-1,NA,TGCAGCGTTGAGAGGAACACTGAAGCTTTCTTT,CSVERNTEAFF
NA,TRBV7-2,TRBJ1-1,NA,TGTGCCAGCAGCCCTCAGGGGCGGAGGACTGAAGCTTTCTTT,CASSPQGRRTEAFF
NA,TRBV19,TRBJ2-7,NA,TGTGCCAGTAGTCGTCGGGACAAGGCCTACGAGCAGTACTTC,CASSRRDKAYEQYF
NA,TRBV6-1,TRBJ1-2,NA,TGTGCCAGCAACGACTGGGGGCAGAACTATGGCTACACCTTC,CASNDWGQNYGYTF
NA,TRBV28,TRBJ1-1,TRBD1,TGTGCCAGCAGTTACCTCCTGATAGGGGGCGAGAACACTGAAGCTTTCTTT,CASSYLLIGGENTEAFF
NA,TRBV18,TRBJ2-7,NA,TGTGCCAGCTCACCCGGCTACGAGCAGTACTTC,CASSPGYEQYF
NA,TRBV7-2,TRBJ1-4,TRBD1,TGTGCCAGCAGCACCCCACGACAGGGAATAGGCGAAAAACTGTTTTTT,CASSTPRQGIGEKLFF
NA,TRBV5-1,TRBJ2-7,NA,TGCGCCAGCAGCTTGGGGTACACCCCTACGGCGGGGGAGCAGTACTTC,CASSLGYTPTAGEQYF
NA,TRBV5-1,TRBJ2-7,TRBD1,TGCGCCAGCAGCTCGACAGGGGTCGGCTACGAGCAGTACTTC,CASSSTGVGYEQYF
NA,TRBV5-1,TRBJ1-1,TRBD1,TGCGCCAGCAGCATGGACAGGGAACGGGCTTTCTTT,CASSMDRERAFF
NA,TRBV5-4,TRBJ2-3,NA,TGTGCCAGCAGCCAAGAGAGCGGAGAGGGAGCAGATACGCAGTATTTT,CASSQESGEGADTQYF
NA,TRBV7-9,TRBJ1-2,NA,TGTGCCAGCAGCCCGGTCCCCCCCGGGGTTAACTATGGCTACACCTTC,CASSPVPPGVNYGYTF
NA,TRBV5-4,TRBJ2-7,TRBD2,TGTGCCTACTCCGCAAAAAGGGCCGGGAGGCCTTACTACGAGCAGTACTTC,CAYSAKRAGRPYYEQYF
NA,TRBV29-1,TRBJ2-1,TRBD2,TGCAGCGGCCGTAGCGGGACGGGTAATGAGCAGTTCTTC,CSGRSGTGNEQFF
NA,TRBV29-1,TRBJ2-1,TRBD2,TGCAGCGCCGCGGATAGCGGGAGTGGTAATGAGCAGTTCTTC,CSAADSGSGNEQFF
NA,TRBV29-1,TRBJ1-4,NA,TGCAGCGTTGAAGGAGCAGGGGACGACGAAAAACTGTTTTTT,CSVEGAGDDEKLFF
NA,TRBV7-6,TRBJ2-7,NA,TGTGCCAGCAGCTTAGAAACCGGGGAATCCTACGAGCAGTACTTC,CASSLETGESYEQYF
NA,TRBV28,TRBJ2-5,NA,TGTGCCAGTACTCAGGGCTTAGAGACCCAGTACTTC,CASTQGLETQYF
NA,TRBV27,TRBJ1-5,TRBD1,TGTGCCAGCAGTCCAAGACAGGGAACTCAGCCCCAGCATTTT,CASSPRQGTQPQHF
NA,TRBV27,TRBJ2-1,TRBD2,TGTGCCAGCAGTTTATTATCGGGGGGCTACAATGAGCAGTTCTTC,CASSLLSGGYNEQFF
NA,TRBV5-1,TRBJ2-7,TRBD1,TGCGCCAGCAGCTGGAATGGACAGGGGGCGGGGGAGCAGTACTTC,CASSWNGQGAGEQYF
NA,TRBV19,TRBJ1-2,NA,TGTGCCAGTAGTACAAACCGGGACTCAAGCACCTATGGCTACACCTTC,CASSTNRDSSTYGYTF
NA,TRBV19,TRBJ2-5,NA,TGTGCCAGTAGCCCCGCGTCCCTGGAGACCCAGTACTTC,CASSPASLETQYF
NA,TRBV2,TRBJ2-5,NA,TGTGCCAGCTTACTTGTAGGGGGAGTCGGGGAGACCCAGTACTTC,CASLLVGGVGETQYF
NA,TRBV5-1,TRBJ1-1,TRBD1,TGCGCCAGCAGCTTAGGGACAGGGGGCTCGGACACTGAAGCTTTCTTT,CASSLGTGGSDTEAFF
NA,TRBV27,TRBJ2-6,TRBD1,TGTGCCAGCAGGGTCACAGGGGGCTTAGCTGGGGCCAACGTCCTGACTTTC,CASRVTGGLAGANVLTF
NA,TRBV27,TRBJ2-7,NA,TGTGCCAGCAGTTTGGTTAGTAGCCGACCCCCAGGGGAGCAGTACTTC,CASSLVSSRPPGEQYF
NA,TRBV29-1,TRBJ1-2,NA,TGCAGCGTTGACCCACAGGGAAGGGGGTATGGCTACACCTTC,CSVDPQGRGYGYTF
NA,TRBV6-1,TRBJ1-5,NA,TGTGCCAGCAGTGTCCAAAGGAGGAATCAGCCCCAGCATTTT,CASSVQRRNQPQHF
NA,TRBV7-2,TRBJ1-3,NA,TGTGCCAGCAGCTCTGACAGCACTGGAAACACCATATATTTT,CASSSDSTGNTIYF
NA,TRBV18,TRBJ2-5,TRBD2,TGTGCCAGCCCACCACAACCCGGGGGGGAGACCCAGTACTTC,CASPPQPGGETQYF
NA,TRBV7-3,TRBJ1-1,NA,TGTGCCAGCAGCTTAAACGGGGGAACTGAAGCTTTCTTT,CASSLNGGTEAFF
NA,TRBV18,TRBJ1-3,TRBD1,TGTGCCAGCTCACGGGACAGCGGAAACACCATATATTTT,CASSRDSGNTIYF